A single sample is the source of the 22 T cell receptor beta chains below, sequenced in a study of blood T cell repertoires in COVID-19. TCRdb's copy holds only in-frame clones and misses some; the assay was immunoSEQ multiplex PCR. The repertoire consists of about 480,000 clones, with about 91% occurring once and the leading ten covering around 12%. Sequencing was done on a sample of peripheral blood. The receptors here all came from a woman between 45 and 60 years old with COVID-19, enrolled during active disease.

Written as DNA, the CDR3 is TGTGCCTGGAGTGCCCCAGCCGATCCACCGGGACTGCTCAATCAGCCCCAGCATTTT. As protein: CAWSAPADPPGLLNQPQHF. This chain uses TRBV30 with TRBJ1-5; tentative D call: TRBD1 (5 bases). Germline values: CDR1 GTSNPN, CDR2 SVGIG (reference sequence). V lost 1 base to trimming and J lost 3 bases, with 25 bases between them. This CDR3 has 19 amino acids. The full variable domain, rest sourced from reference TRBV30 and TRBJ1-5, is SQTIHQWPATLVQPVGSPLSLECTVEGTSNPNLYWYRQAAGRGLQLLFYSVGIGQISSEVPQNLSASRPQDRQFILSSKKLLLSDSGFYLCAWSAPADPPGLLNQPQHFGDGTRLSIL.

V is TRBV27 and J is TRBJ1-1, with D possibly TRBD1 on 5 matching bases. Germline V gene data show CDR1 as MNHEY and CDR2 as SMNVEV (reference sequence). The CDR3 loop spans 13 amino acids. V was cut by 5 bases and J by 3 bases, with 10 bases left in between. The CDR3 coding sequence is TGTGCCAGCAGTCAAAGACAGTACACTGAAGCTTTCTTT. This codes for CASSQRQYTEAFF.

This clone was seen only a few times. V is TRBV20-1 and J is TRBJ2-3; the D is unclear. Germline-derived CDR1 and CDR2 are DFQATT and SNEGSKA (reference sequence). With 3 bases removed from V and 0 bases from J, the gap between germline ends came to 4 bases. The CDR3 consists of 12 residues. The CDR3 reads CSASASTDTQYF. CDR3 coding DNA: TGCAGTGCTAGTGCGAGCACAGATACGCAGTATTTT.

The chain carries TRBV27 and TRBJ2-1, with TRBD1 matching 9 bases. The CDR3 is 13 amino acids. Germline V gives CDR1 MNHEY, CDR2 SMNVEV (reference sequence). The trim removed 6 bases at V and 10 bases at J, leaving 7 bases unmatched. The CDR3 region has the DNA TGTGCCAGCAGCTACAACAGGGGGCAAGAGCAGTTCTTC. Its translation: CASSYNRGQEQFF.

The rearrangement joins TRBV15 to TRBJ1-2; no firm D call. Germline CDR1 and CDR2: LNHNV and YYDKDF (reference sequence). The CDR3 is 14 amino acids. V was trimmed by 0 bases and J by 5 bases, leaving 10 bases between them. The CDR3 DNA is TGTGCCACCAGCAGAGATAGGTCGGGATATGGCTACACCTTC. This gives the protein CATSRDRSGYGYTF. Full variable domain (rest looked up from reference TRBV15 and TRBJ1-2): DAMVIQNPRYQVTQFGKPVTLSCSQTLNHNVMYWYQQKSSQAPKLLFHYYDKDFNNEADTPDNFQSRRPNTSFCFLDIRSPGLGDTAMYLCATSRDRSGYGYTFGSGTRLTVV.

The genes are TRBV5-6 and TRBJ1-2; D perhaps matches TRBD1 (5 bases). V gave up 4 bases and J gave up 4 bases, with 11 bases separating them. The CDR3 length is 13 residues. Germline CDR1 and CDR2: SGHDT and YYEEEE. CDR3 region: CASSAGGVYGYTF. CDR3 DNA sequence: TGTGCCAGCAGCGCCGGGGGGGTCTATGGCTACACCTTC.

This chain links TRBV19 with TRBJ1-5, with 7 bases lining up with TRBD1. Germline V gives CDR1 LNHDA, CDR2 SQIVND (reference sequence). This CDR3 spans 15 amino acids. V lost 4 bases, J lost 2 bases, and 5 bases stayed unmatched. The CDR3 sequence: CASSTPGTGNQPQHF. The DNA for the CDR3 is TGTGCCAGTAGTACCCCCGGGACAGGCAATCAGCCCCAGCATTTT.

The V and J genes are TRBV10-2 and TRBJ2-1; 14 bases map to TRBD2. The CDR3 is made up of 18 amino acids. V shed 6 bases and J 8 bases; nucleotides not matched to a gene: 15. Germline V gene data show CDR1 as WSHSY and CDR2 as SAAADI. CDR3 protein: CASRVGLAGGRSVHEQFF. In DNA, the CDR3 is TGCGCCAGCAGGGTTGGACTAGCGGGGGGACGTTCTGTCCATGAGCAGTTCTTC.

The chain couples TRBV27 to TRBJ1-2; D perhaps matches TRBD1 (6 bases). The germline V gene has CDR1 MNHEY and CDR2 SMNVEV (reference sequence). V was cut by 8 bases and J by 4 bases, with 14 bases left in between. The CDR3 contains 13 residues. The CDR3, as DNA: TGTGCCAGCTCCACAGGGCACGGCTATGGCTACACCTTC. Translation: CASSTGHGYGYTF.

The chain is built from TRBV5-1 and TRBJ1-1; 12 positions agree with TRBD1. In germline, CDR1 is SGHRS, CDR2 YFSETQ. The CDR3 length is 15 residues. V lost 4 bases to trimming and J lost 7 bases; unmatched junction nucleotides: 8. This chain's CDR3 is CASSQGQGAFDEAFF. The CDR3 DNA is TGCGCCAGCAGCCAGGGACAGGGGGCTTTCGATGAAGCTTTCTTT.

This chain uses TRBV3-1 (or the pseudogene TRBV3-2) with TRBJ2-1; D unresolved. The CDR3 consists of 12 residues. Per the germline V gene, CDR1 is LGHDT and CDR2 is YNNKEL (reference sequence). Trimming left V 3 bases short and J 8 bases short, with 8 bases between. CDR3 coding DNA: TGTGCCAGCAGCCACCTAGAGTATGAGCAGTTCTTC. Translating gives CASSHLEYEQFF.

The genes are TRBV2 and TRBJ1-1, with no clear D. The CDR3 loop spans 18 amino acids. Germline V gene data show CDR1 as SNHLY and CDR2 as FYNNEI. The CDR3 loop is CADIRWPSLQARNTEAFF. For the CDR3, the DNA is TGTGCAGACATTCGCTGGCCGTCGTTACAAGCCAGGAACACTGAAGCTTTCTTT.

This clone has a handful of counts. The CDR3 DNA reads as TGTGCCAGCAGCCCCTTTCGCTTTCGAGGTGAGCAGTTCTTC. It translates to CASSPFRFRGEQFF. The chain has TRBV6-6 and TRBJ2-1; the D is unclear. Looked up from germline, CDR1 is MNHNY and CDR2 is SVGAGI (reference sequence). Trimming removed 6 bases from V and 9 bases from J, with 18 bases in between. CDR3 length: 14 amino acids.

The chain carries TRBV9 and TRBJ2-5, with a possible D match to TRBD1 (8 bases). CDR3 size: 16 residues. CDR1 is SGDLS and CDR2 is YYNGEE in the germline V gene. The germline V and J ends were trimmed by 4 bases and 4 bases, with 20 bases remaining between them. In nucleotides, the CDR3 is TGTGCCAGCAGCACAGGGGGGAGGGTAGGACGAGAGACCCAGTACTTC. It translates to CASSTGGRVGRETQYF. Variable domain in full (rest from reference TRBV9 and TRBJ2-5): DSGVTQTPKHLITATGQRVTLRCSPRSGDLSVYWYQQSLDQGLQFLIQYYNGEERAKGNILERFSAQQFPDLHSELNLSSLELGDSALYFCASSTGGRVGRETQYFGPGTRLLVL.

This chain joins TRBV24-1 and TRBJ2-1; 8 bases are a match to TRBD1. This CDR3 contains 16 residues. V shed 2 bases and J 7 bases; nucleotides not matched to a gene: 9. CDR1 is KGHDR, CDR2 SFDVKD, per germline. CDR3 bases: TGTGCCACCAGTGATTCGAGGGGGACAGGTAATAATGAGCAGTTCTTC. Its translation: CATSDSRGTGNNEQFF.

This chain uses TRBV6-2 or TRBV6-3 with TRBJ2-1, with 8 bases lining up with TRBD1. V dropped 3 bases and J dropped 3; count of bases not matched to a gene: 4. The CDR3 is 15 residues long. Germline V gene lookup returns CDR1 MNHEY and CDR2 SVGEGT. CDR3 residues: CASSYSTGGYNEQFF. Here the CDR3 DNA reads TGTGCCAGCAGTTATTCCACAGGGGGCTACAATGAGCAGTTCTTC.

The gene calls are TRBV6-1 and TRBJ1-6; possible D gene TRBD1, 5 bases. Germline V gives CDR1 MNHNS, CDR2 SASEGT. Trimming left V 2 bases short and J 7 bases short, with 12 bases between. This CDR3 spans 15 amino acids. The CDR3 DNA reads as TGTGCCAGCAGTGAAACAGACAGTAGAAATTCACCCCTCCACTTT. Translating it yields CASSETDSRNSPLHF.

In its sample, this clone was seen a few times. This chain uses TRBV2 with TRBJ1-3; maybe TRBD1 (5 bases). Deletions cut 6 bases from V and 3 bases from J, with 9 bases between. The CDR3 covers 13 residues. Germline CDR1 SNHLY, CDR2 FYNNEI. CDR3 protein: CASSGGDGNTIYF. In nucleotides, the CDR3 is TGTGCCAGCAGCGGGGGGGATGGAAACACCATATATTTT.

The genes are TRBV12-3 or TRBV12-4 and TRBJ2-7; D is perhaps TRBD2 (5 bases). V lost 5 bases and J lost 5, with 10 bases in between. This CDR3 spans 12 amino acids. CDR3 sequence: CASSTGRDEQYF. In DNA form, the CDR3 reads TGTGCCAGCAGTACGGGGAGAGACGAGCAGTACTTC.

To note about this clone: This CDR3 is also generated by other DNA sequences in the sample. V usage is TRBV3-1 (or the pseudogene TRBV3-2) and J usage is TRBJ1-6, with 7 bases identical to TRBD1. The V gene end was trimmed by 4 bases and the J gene end by 3 bases; junction bases not matched to a gene: 0. The CDR3 has 14 residues. CDR1 and CDR2 (germline): LGHDT, YNNKEL (reference sequence). The CDR3 is CASSRQGYNSPLHF. The CDR3 DNA follows: TGTGCCAGCAGCCGACAGGGCTATAATTCACCCCTCCACTTT.

V gene TRBV19 combines with J gene TRBJ1-4; 7 nucleotides match TRBD1. This CDR3 is 15 amino acids long. Trimming removed 6 bases from V and 4 bases from J; junction bases left unmatched: 8. Germline V gene data show CDR1 as LNHDA and CDR2 as SQIVND (reference sequence). The CDR3 nucleotides read TGTGCCAGTAGACCAACAGGGGCCGGTAATGAAAAACTGTTTTTT. This encodes CASRPTGAGNEKLFF.

This sequence joins TRBV2 and TRBJ1-3, with D perhaps matching TRBD1 (5 bases). Germline-derived CDR1 and CDR2 are SNHLY and FYNNEI. This CDR3 comprises 15 residues. Deletions cut 2 bases from V and 4 bases from J, with 12 bases between. The CDR3 nucleotides are TGTGCCAGCAGTGAACGCTCGGGGGAGGGAAACACCATATATTTT. This encodes CASSERSGEGNTIYF. The full variable domain, rest sourced from reference TRBV2 and TRBJ1-3, is EPEVTQTPSHQVTQMGQEVILRCVPISNHLYFYWYRQILGQKVEFLVSFYNNEISEKSEIFDDQFSVERPDGSNFTLKIRSTKLEDSAMYFCASSERSGEGNTIYFGEGSWLTVV.